Following are 14 T cell receptor beta chains from one sample sequenced in a study of PD-1 blockade in mismatch repair-deficient tumors. Profiled with immunoSEQ multiplex PCR; TCRdb holds only in-frame clones, not every one. The table shows tens of thousands of clones, with roughly 83% occurring only once. The source material was PBMCs, sampled before pembrolizumab treatment. Receptors were obtained from an adult with mismatch repair-deficient cancer.

The rearrangement links TRBV9 to TRBJ2-3; 9 nucleotides match TRBD2. Germline-derived CDR1 and CDR2 are SGDLS and YYNGEE. The trim removed 2 bases at V and 2 bases at J, leaving 3 bases unmatched. There are 15 residues in the CDR3. CDR3 region: CASSVGGRDTDTQYF. The CDR3 DNA is TGTGCCAGCAGCGTCGGCGGGAGGGACACAGATACGCAGTATTTT.

The chain couples TRBV18 to TRBJ2-5; tentatively, D is TRBD2 (5 bases). The length of the CDR3 is 13 residues. Germline lookup yields CDR1 KGHSH and CDR2 LQKENI. V was cut by 2 bases and J by 1 base, with 5 bases left in between. The DNA for the CDR3 is TGTGCCAGCTCACCAAGCGGCCAAGAGACCCAGTACTTC. Encoded protein: CASSPSGQETQYF.

The chain is built from TRBV5-4 and TRBJ2-7; 8 positions match TRBD2. Trimming removed 2 bases from V and 6 bases from J; junction bases left unmatched: 7. There are 14 residues in the CDR3. CDR1 is SGHNT, CDR2 YYREEE, per germline (reference sequence). The CDR3 DNA reads TGTGCCAGCAGCTTAGCGGGAGTAACGGGCGAGCAGTACTTC. Translating it yields CASSLAGVTGEQYF.

Only one count was recorded for this clone. The chain recombines TRBV29-1 with TRBJ1-1; 10 positions match TRBD1. Germline-derived CDR1 and CDR2 are SQVTM and ANQGSEA. J gave up 5 bases and V 3 bases, and 6 bases lay outside the gene matches. CDR3 length: 14 residues. The CDR3 loop reads CSVDPGQGWTEAFF. For the CDR3, the DNA is TGCAGCGTTGATCCGGGACAGGGGTGGACTGAAGCTTTCTTT.

The rearrangement uses TRBV27 and TRBJ2-1; no clear D gene. The length of the CDR3 is 14 residues. Trimming left V 1 base short and J 15 bases short, with 19 bases between. Germline CDR1 reads MNHEY; CDR2 reads SMNVEV (reference sequence). In DNA form, the CDR3 reads TGTGCCAGCAGTTTATTAAGCAGCGCCTATGCAGTGTTCTTC. It encodes CASSLLSSAYAVFF.

This rearrangement joins TRBV6-5 to TRBJ2-1; 10 positions match TRBD2. V trimming: 8 bases; J trimming: 7 bases; junction bases outside the gene matches: 8. The CDR3 length is 14 residues. In germline, CDR1 is MNHEY, CDR2 SVGAGI. CDR3 sequence: CASYGSGRLNEQFF. CDR3 coding DNA: TGTGCCAGCTACGGTAGCGGGAGGTTGAATGAGCAGTTCTTC.

The chain couples TRBV5-1 to TRBJ2-5; TRBD1 matches at 9 bases. The CDR3 consists of 15 residues. The V gene's germline CDR1 is SGHRS and CDR2 YFSETQ. V was pared by 4 bases and J by 5 bases, with 9 bases of the junction left unmatched. The CDR3 DNA is TGCGCCAGCAGCGGGATGGGACAGGGTGGCGAGACCCAGTACTTC. Amino acids: CASSGMGQGGETQYF.

This clone appeared once. The chain uses TRBV14 and TRBJ2-1; 13 nucleotides agree with TRBD2. This CDR3 spans 18 amino acids. The junction had 8 bases not matched to a gene; V was cut back by 4 bases and J by 2 bases. CDR1 is SGHDN and CDR2 is FVKESK in the germline V gene. CDR3 coding DNA: TGTGCCAGCAGCCCACTAGCGGGAGGGCCTAGGGCCTACAATGAGCAGTTCTTC. The encoded protein is CASSPLAGGPRAYNEQFF.

This clone came up once. CDR3 bases: TGTGCCAGCAGCTATCGTGTAGCGGGGGGACCGTGGCAGTTCTTC. It is translated as CASSYRVAGGPWQFF. The chain links TRBV11-2 to TRBJ2-1; 10 nucleotides agree with TRBD2. The germline CDR1 and CDR2 sequences are SGHAT and FQNNGV. V lost 4 bases and J lost 12; bases outside the gene matches: 12. The CDR3 length is 15 residues. The whole variable domain, filled in from reference TRBV11-2 and TRBJ2-1, reads EAGVAQSPRYKIIEKRQSVAFWCNPISGHATLYWYQQILGQGPKLLIQFQNNGVVDDSQLPKDRFSAERLKGVDSTLKIQPAKLEDSAVYLCASSYRVAGGPWQFFGPGTRLTVL.

The chain joins TRBV5-4 to TRBJ2-7; 13 bases line up with TRBD2. Germline V gene sequence: CDR1 SGHNT, CDR2 YYREEE (reference sequence). Trimming took 3 bases from V and 4 from J; bases not matched to a gene: 13. The CDR3 has 18 amino acids. This chain's CDR3 is CASSSGLAGVNSQYEQYF. Written as DNA, the CDR3 is TGTGCCAGCAGCTCCGGACTAGCGGGAGTTAATTCGCAGTACGAGCAGTACTTC.

The chain is built from TRBV19 and TRBJ1-5, with unresolved D. The CDR3 is 18 residues long. V lost 5 bases and J lost 0, with 20 bases in between. The germline CDR1 and CDR2 sequences are LNHDA and SQIVND (reference sequence). The CDR3 bases are TGTGCCAGTAGTCCCCATGGGAGGGTTACTTATAGCAATCAGCCCCAGCATTTT. This encodes CASSPHGRVTYSNQPQHF.

The rearrangement joins TRBV11-1 to TRBJ1-2, with 7 bases identical to TRBD1. CDR1 and CDR2 (germline): SGHAT, FQDESV (reference sequence). The CDR3 sequence is 16 residues long. J was trimmed by 0 bases and V by 5 bases; bases with no gene match: 9. The CDR3 region is CASSSEGAGANYGYTF. The DNA of the CDR3 is TGTGCCAGCAGCAGCGAGGGGGCTGGAGCTAACTATGGCTACACCTTC.

V gene TRBV4-1 combines with J gene TRBJ2-5; possibly TRBD2 for D (5 bases). CDR3 size: 16 residues. Deletions cut 0 bases from V and 5 bases from J, with 16 bases between. Germline assignment: CDR1 MGHRA and CDR2 YSYEKL. CDR3 residues: CASSQDGTPGGETQYF. The CDR3 DNA is TGCGCCAGCAGCCAAGATGGCACTCCAGGCGGGGAGACCCAGTACTTC.

The chain recombines TRBV7-3 with TRBJ2-3; tentatively, D is TRBD1 (5 bases). Germline loops: CDR1 SGHTA, CDR2 FQGTGA. The CDR3 spans 14 residues. V lost 6 bases, J lost 2 bases, and 12 bases lay in between. In DNA form, the CDR3 reads TGTGCCAGCAGGGGGCAGGGTCACACAGATACGCAGTATTTT. It codes for CASRGQGHTDTQYF.